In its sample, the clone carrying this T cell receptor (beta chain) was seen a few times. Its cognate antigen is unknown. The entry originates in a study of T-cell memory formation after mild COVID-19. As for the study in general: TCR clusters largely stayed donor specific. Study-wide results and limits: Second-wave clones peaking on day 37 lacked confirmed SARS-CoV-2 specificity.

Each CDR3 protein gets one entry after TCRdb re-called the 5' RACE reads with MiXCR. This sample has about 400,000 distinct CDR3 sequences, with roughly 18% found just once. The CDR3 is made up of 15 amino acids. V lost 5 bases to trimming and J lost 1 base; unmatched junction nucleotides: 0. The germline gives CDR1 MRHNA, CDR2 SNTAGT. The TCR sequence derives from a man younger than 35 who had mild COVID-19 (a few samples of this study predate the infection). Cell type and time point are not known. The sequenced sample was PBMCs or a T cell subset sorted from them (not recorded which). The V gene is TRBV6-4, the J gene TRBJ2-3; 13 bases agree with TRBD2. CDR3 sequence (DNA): TGTGCCAGCAGTACTAGCGGGGGGGGCACAGATACGCAGTATTTT. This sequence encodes CASSTSGGGTDTQYF.